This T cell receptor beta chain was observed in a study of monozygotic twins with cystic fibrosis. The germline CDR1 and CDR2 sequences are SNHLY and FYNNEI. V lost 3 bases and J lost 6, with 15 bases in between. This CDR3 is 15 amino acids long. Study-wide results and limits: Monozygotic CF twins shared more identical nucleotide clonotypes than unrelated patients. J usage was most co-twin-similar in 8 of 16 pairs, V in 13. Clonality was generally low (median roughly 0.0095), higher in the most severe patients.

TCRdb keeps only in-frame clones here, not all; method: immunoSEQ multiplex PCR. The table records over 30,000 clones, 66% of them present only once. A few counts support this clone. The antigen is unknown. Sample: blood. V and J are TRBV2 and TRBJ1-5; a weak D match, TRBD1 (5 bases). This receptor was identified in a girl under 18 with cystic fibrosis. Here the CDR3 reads CASSDGIRGSQPQHF. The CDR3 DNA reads TGTGCCAGCAGTGACGGTATAAGGGGTAGTCAGCCCCAGCATTTT.